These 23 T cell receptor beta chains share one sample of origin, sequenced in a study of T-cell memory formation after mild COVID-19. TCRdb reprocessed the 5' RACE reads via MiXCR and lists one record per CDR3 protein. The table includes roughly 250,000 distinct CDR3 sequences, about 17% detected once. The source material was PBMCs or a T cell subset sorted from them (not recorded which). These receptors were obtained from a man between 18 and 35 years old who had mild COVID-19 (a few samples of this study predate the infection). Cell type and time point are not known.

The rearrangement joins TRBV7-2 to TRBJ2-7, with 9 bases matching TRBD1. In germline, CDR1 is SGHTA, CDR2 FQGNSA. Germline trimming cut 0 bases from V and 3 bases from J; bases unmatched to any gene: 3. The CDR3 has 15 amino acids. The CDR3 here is CASSLAGTGNYEQYF. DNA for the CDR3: TGTGCCAGCAGCTTAGCCGGGACAGGGAACTACGAGCAGTACTTC. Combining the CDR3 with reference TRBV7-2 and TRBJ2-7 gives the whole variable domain GAGVSQSPSNKVTEKGKDVELRCDPISGHTALYWYRQSLGQGLEFLIYFQGNSAPDKSGLPSDRFSAERTGGSVSTLTIQRTQQEDSAVYLCASSLAGTGNYEQYFGPGTRLTVT.

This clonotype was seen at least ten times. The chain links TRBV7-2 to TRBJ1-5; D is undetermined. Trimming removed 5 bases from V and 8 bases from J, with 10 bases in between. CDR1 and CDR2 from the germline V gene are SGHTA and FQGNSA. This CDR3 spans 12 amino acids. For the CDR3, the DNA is TGTGCCAGCAGCCCTCCTCGCGAGCCCCAGCATTTT. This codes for CASSPPREPQHF. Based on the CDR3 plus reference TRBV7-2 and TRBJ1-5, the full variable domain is GAGVSQSPSNKVTEKGKDVELRCDPISGHTALYWYRQSLGQGLEFLIYFQGNSAPDKSGLPSDRFSAERTGGSVSTLTIQRTQQEDSAVYLCASSPPREPQHFGDGTRLSIL.

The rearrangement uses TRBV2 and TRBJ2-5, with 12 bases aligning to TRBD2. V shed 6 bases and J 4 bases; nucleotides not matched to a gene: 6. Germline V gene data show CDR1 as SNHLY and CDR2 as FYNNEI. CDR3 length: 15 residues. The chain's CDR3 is CASSTSGGLTETQYF. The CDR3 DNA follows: TGTGCCAGCAGCACTAGCGGGGGGTTAACAGAGACCCAGTACTTC.

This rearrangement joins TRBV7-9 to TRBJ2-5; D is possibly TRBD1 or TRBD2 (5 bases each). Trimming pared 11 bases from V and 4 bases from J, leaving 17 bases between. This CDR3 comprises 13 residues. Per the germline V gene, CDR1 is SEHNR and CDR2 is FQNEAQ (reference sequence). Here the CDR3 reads CAGSGQSRETQYF. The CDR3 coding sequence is TGTGCCGGCTCGGGGCAGTCGCGAGAGACCCAGTACTTC.

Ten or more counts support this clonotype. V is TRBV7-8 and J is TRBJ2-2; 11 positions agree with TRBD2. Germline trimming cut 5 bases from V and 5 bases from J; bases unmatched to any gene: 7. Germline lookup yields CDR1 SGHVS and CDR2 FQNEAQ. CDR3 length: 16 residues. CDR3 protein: CASSGSGGAETGELFF. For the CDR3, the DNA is TGTGCCAGCAGCGGTAGCGGGGGGGCCGAAACCGGGGAGCTGTTTTTT.

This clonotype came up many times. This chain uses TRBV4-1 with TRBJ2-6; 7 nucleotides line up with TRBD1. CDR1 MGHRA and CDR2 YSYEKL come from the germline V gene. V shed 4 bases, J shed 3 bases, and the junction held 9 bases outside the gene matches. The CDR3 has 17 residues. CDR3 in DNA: TGCGCCAGCAGCCCGACAGGGACCAACAGTGGGGCCAACGTCCTGACTTTC. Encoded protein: CASSPTGTNSGANVLTF.

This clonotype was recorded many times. The CDR3 DNA follows: TGTGCCAGCAGCACCCGACAGTACGAAGAGACCCAGTACTTC. Amino acid sequence: CASSTRQYEETQYF. The V gene is TRBV7-2, the J gene TRBJ2-5, with D possibly matching TRBD1 (5 bases). The ends were cut back, 5 bases at V and 3 bases at J, with 13 bases in the middle. The CDR3 has 14 amino acids. Germline CDR1 and CDR2: SGHTA and FQGNSA.

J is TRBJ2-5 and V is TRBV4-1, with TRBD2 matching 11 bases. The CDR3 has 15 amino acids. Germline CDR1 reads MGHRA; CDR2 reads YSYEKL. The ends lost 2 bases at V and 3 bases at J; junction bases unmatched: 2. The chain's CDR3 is CASSQPTSGEETQYF. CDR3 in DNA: TGCGCCAGCAGCCAACCGACTAGCGGGGAAGAGACCCAGTACTTC.

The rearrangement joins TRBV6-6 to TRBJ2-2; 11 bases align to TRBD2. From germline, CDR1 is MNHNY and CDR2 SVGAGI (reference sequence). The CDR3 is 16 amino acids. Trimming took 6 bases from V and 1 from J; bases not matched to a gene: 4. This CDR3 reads CASRSTSGGNTGELFF. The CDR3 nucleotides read TGTGCCAGCAGGTCAACTAGCGGGGGGAACACCGGGGAGCTGTTTTTT.

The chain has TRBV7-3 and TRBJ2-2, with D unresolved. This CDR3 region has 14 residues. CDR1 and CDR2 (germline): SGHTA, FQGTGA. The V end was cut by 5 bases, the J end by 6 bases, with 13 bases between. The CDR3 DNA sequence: TGTGCCAGCAGCAACATACCTCTCGCCGGGGAGCTGTTTTTT. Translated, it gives CASSNIPLAGELFF.

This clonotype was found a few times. This CDR3 is CAIRGTDNQPQHF. The CDR3 DNA is TGTGCCATCAGGGGGACAGACAATCAGCCCCAGCATTTT. The gene calls are TRBV10-3 and TRBJ1-5; 7 bases are a match to TRBD1. J lost 3 bases, V lost 6 bases, and 2 bases had no gene match. Germline V gene sequence: CDR1 ENHRY, CDR2 SYGVKD. The CDR3 sequence is 13 residues long.

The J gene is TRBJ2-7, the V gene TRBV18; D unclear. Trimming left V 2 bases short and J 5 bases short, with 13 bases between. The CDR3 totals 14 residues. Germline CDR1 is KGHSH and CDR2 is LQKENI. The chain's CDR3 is CASSPGRGTNEQYF. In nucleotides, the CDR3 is TGTGCCAGCTCACCAGGGCGTGGAACTAACGAGCAGTACTTC.

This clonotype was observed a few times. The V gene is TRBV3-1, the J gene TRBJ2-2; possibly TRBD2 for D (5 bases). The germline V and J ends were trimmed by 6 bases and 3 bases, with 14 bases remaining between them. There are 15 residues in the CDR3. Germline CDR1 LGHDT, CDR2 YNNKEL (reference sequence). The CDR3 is CASSRTPTDTGELFF. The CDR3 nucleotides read TGTGCCAGCAGTCGGACTCCGACGGACACCGGGGAGCTGTTTTTT.

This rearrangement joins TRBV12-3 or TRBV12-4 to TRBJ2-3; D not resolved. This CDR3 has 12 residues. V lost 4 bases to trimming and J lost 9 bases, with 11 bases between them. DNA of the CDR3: TGTGCCAGCAGTTGGGTCCTCAACACGCAGTATTTT. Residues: CASSWVLNTQYF.

The CDR3 DNA reads TGCAGTGCCCCTGCCAGGGGGCGGGAGACCCAGTACTTC. Its translation: CSAPARGRETQYF. V is TRBV20-1 and J is TRBJ2-5, with 8 bases matching TRBD1. From germline, CDR1 is DFQATT and CDR2 SNEGSKA (reference sequence). V shed 6 bases and J 5 bases; nucleotides not matched to a gene: 8. The CDR3 is made up of 13 amino acids.

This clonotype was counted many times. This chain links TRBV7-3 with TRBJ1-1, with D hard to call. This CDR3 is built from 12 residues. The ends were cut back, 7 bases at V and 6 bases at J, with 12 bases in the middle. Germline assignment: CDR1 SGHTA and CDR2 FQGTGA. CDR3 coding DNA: TGTGCCAGCAAAGGTCGGTACTCTGAAGCTTTCTTT. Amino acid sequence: CASKGRYSEAFF.

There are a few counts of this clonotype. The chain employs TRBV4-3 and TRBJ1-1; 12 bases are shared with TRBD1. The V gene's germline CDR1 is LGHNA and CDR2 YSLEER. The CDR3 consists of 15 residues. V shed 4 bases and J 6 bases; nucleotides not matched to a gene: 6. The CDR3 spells CASSRFGTGGPEAFF. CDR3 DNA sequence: TGCGCCAGCAGCCGATTCGGGACAGGGGGCCCTGAAGCTTTCTTT.

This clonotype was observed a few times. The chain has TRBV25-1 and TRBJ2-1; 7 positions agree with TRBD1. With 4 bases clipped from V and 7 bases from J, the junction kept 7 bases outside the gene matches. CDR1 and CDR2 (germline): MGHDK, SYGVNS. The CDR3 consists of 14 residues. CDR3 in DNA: TGTGCCAGCAGTGGCCCGACAGGGAGTAATGAGCAGTTCTTC. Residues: CASSGPTGSNEQFF.

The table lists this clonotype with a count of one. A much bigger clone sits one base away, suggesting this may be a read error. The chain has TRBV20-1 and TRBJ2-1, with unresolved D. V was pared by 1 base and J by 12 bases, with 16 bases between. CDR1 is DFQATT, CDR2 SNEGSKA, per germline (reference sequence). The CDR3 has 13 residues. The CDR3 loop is CSARVSPPNVQFF. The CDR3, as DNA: TGCAGTGCTAGAGTCTCCCCCCCTAACGTGCAGTTCTTC.

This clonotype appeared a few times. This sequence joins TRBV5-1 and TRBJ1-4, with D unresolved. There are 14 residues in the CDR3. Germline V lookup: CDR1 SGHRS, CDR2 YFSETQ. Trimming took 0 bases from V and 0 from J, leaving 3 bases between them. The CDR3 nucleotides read TGCGCCAGCAGCTTGGAGTCAACTAATGAAAAACTGTTTTTT. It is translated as CASSLESTNEKLFF.

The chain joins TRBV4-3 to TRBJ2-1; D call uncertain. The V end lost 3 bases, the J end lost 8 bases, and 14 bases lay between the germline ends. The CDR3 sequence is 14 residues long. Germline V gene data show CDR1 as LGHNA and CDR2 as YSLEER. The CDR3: CASSQTRVGHEQFF. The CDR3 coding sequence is TGCGCCAGCAGCCAGACTCGGGTTGGGCATGAGCAGTTCTTC.

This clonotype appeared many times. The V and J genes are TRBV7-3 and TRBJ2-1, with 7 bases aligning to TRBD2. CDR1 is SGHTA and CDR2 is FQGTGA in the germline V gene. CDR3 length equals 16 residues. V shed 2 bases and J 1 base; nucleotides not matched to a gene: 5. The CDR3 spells CASSLEGRGSYNEQFF. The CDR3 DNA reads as TGTGCCAGCAGCTTAGAGGGGCGGGGGTCCTACAATGAGCAGTTCTTC.

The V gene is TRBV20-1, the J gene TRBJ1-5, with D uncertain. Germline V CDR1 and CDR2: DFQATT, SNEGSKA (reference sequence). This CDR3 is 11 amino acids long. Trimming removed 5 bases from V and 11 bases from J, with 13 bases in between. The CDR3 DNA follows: TGCAGTGCTTCGGACGGGTTTGCCCAGCATTTT. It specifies CSASDGFAQHF.